This T cell receptor beta chain was captured by sequencing in a study of blood T cell repertoires in COVID-19. About the research overall: The United States, Italy and Spain provided the acute and convalescent COVID-19 samples.

The CDR3 has 14 amino acids. Germline CDR1 SGHTA, CDR2 FQGNSA. The trim removed 3 bases at V and 7 bases at J, leaving 6 bases unmatched. In the original workflow: Estimation of nucleated cell counts relied on the amplification of reference gene primers. The repertoire was sequenced with immunoSEQ multiplex PCR; TCRdb's copy has only in-frame clones and lacks some. The DNA gave D and trimming, while V, J and clone size come from that table. Among 27,000 or so clones listed, roughly 80% were seen once. The chain combines TRBV7-2 with TRBJ2-1, with 7 bases lining up with TRBD2. This sequence was found in an elderly man with active or convalescent COVID-19. The specimen was peripheral blood. CDR3 in DNA: TGTGCCAGCAGCTTGGGGGGGACTAAGAATGAGCAGTTCTTC. As protein: CASSLGGTKNEQFF.